This is a list of T cell receptor beta chains from one sample in a study of OX40 agonist ivuxolimab in advanced cancers. Repertoires were generated with immunoSEQ multiplex PCR, while TCRdb's copy carries only in-frame clones and drops some. This table holds about 40,000 clones, 82% found once. The sequencing used CD4+ or CD8+ T cells sorted from blood, collected in a trial of the OX40 agonist ivuxolimab. Every receptor here comes from an adult with an advanced solid tumor such as melanoma, head and neck, liver or kidney cancer. The CDR3 runs from the conserved cysteine through the conserved F or W. A D gene is named only where the DNA matches it firmly. A clone size is listed for some rows: how often the clone was seen (once, few, many), or a class if it is expanded.

v_gene	len	abundance	d_gene	j_gene	CDR3aa	CDR3nt
TRBV2	15	once	NA	TRBJ1-4	CASIPGTGLMEKLFF	TGTGCCAGCATTCCGGGGACGGGCCTGATGGAAAAACTGTTTTTT
TRBV10-3	14	NA	NA	TRBJ2-7	CAISERQTSYEQYF	TGTGCCATCAGTGAGCGGCAAACCAGCTACGAGCAGTACTTC
TRBV5-4	13	NA	NA	TRBJ2-1	CASSRRGSDEQFF	TGTGCCAGCAGCCGCAGGGGTTCCGATGAGCAGTTCTTC
TRBV5-8	16	NA	TRBD1	TRBJ2-7	CASSIHTGQQSYEQYF	TGTGCCAGCAGCATACACACGGGACAGCAATCCTACGAGCAGTACTTC
TRBV7-2	17	many	NA	TRBJ2-5	CASSLRGEEQDGETQYF	TGTGCCAGCAGCTTAAGGGGCGAGGAACAGGATGGAGAGACCCAGTACTTC
TRBV7-8	16	NA	NA	TRBJ1-5	CASMPNGIQFNQPQHF	TGTGCCAGCATGCCCAACGGGATACAGTTCAATCAGCCCCAGCATTTT
TRBV7-6	15	few	NA	TRBJ1-5	CASWGRGYSNQPQHF	TGTGCCAGCTGGGGCCGGGGATATAGCAATCAGCCCCAGCATTTT
TRBV4-2	16	NA	TRBD1	TRBJ2-7	CASSRYTGTGGLEQYF	TGTGCCAGCAGCCGCTATACCGGGACAGGGGGACTCGAGCAGTACTTC
TRBV25-1	14	once	NA	TRBJ2-4	CASSEPGAKNIQYF	TGTGCCAGCAGTGAGCCGGGGGCCAAAAACATTCAGTACTTC
TRBV19	17	NA	NA	TRBJ1-4	CASSIRSLGATNEKLFF	TGTGCCAGTAGTATAAGGAGTCTGGGAGCAACTAATGAAAAACTGTTTTTT
TRBV27	16	NA	TRBD1	TRBJ1-2	CASSPLGDSDNYGYTF	TGTGCCAGCAGCCCCCTAGGGGACAGTGACAACTATGGCTACACCTTC
TRBV30	15	once	TRBD2	TRBJ2-1	CAWSGLAGNRGEQFF	TGTGCCTGGAGTGGCCTAGCGGGAAATCGGGGTGAGCAGTTCTTC
TRBV7-2	16	once	NA	TRBJ1-5	CASSQNSPGVRQPQHF	TGTGCCAGCAGCCAAAACAGCCCAGGGGTCCGTCAGCCCCAGCATTTT
TRBV10-3	14	NA	TRBD1	TRBJ1-5	CAISGQGDNQPQHF	TGTGCCATCAGCGGACAGGGGGACAATCAGCCCCAGCATTTT
TRBV5-1	16	NA	NA	TRBJ1-1	CASSLGVAPMNTEAFF	TGCGCCAGCAGCTTGGGAGTTGCCCCAATGAACACTGAAGCTTTCTTT
TRBV6-5	15	once	TRBD1	TRBJ1-2	CASSYPSQGNYGYTF	TGTGCCAGCAGTTACCCATCACAGGGGAACTATGGCTACACCTTC
TRBV19	18	once	NA	TRBJ2-3	CASSIDLGQALSTDTQYF	TGTGCCAGTAGTATAGATCTCGGGCAGGCCCTTAGCACAGATACGCAGTATTTT
TRBV10-3	12	NA	NA	TRBJ2-1	CAISERGNEQFF	TGTGCCATCAGTGAGCGCGGTAATGAGCAGTTCTTC
TRBV5-6	12	few	NA	TRBJ1-3	CASSLFPNTIYF	TGTGCCAGCAGCTTGTTCCCGAACACCATATATTTT
TRBV6-6	14	once	NA	TRBJ2-5	CASSFRDTLETQYF	TGTGCCAGCAGTTTCAGGGATACATTGGAGACCCAGTACTTC
TRBV5-6	14	NA	NA	TRBJ2-1	CASSFLASAGEQFF	TGTGCCAGCAGCTTTTTAGCGTCGGCGGGTGAGCAGTTCTTC
TRBV7-2	15	NA	TRBD2	TRBJ2-5	CASSLLAGWQETQYF	TGTGCCAGCAGTTTACTAGCGGGGTGGCAAGAGACCCAGTACTTC
TRBV7-6	13	few	NA	TRBJ1-2	CASRDTGDYGYTF	TGTGCCAGCAGGGACACGGGGGACTATGGCTACACCTTC
TRBV7-6	15	NA	TRBD2	TRBJ2-1	CASSRPGGGENEQFF	TGTGCCAGCAGCAGGCCCGGTGGGGGGGAGAATGAGCAGTTCTTC
TRBV23-1	17	NA	NA	TRBJ2-7	CASSQSPTDLSSYEQYF	TGCGCCAGCAGTCAATCCCCGACAGACCTAAGCTCCTACGAGCAGTACTTC
TRBV27	15	NA	TRBD1	TRBJ2-3	CASSSSGGGTDTQYF	TGTGCCAGCAGTTCCTCAGGGGGCGGCACAGATACGCAGTATTTT
TRBV2	14	once	NA	TRBJ1-1	CASSDLVEGTEAFF	TGTGCCAGCAGTGACTTGGTGGAGGGAACTGAAGCTTTCTTT
TRBV11-2	13	NA	TRBD1	TRBJ1-2	CASSLGQGSGYTF	TGTGCCAGCAGCTTGGGACAGGGTTCTGGCTACACCTTC
TRBV12-5	14	NA	NA	TRBJ2-7	CASVMDGKVYEQYF	TGTGCTAGTGTGATGGACGGGAAAGTCTACGAGCAGTACTTC
TRBV7-9	14	NA	TRBD2	TRBJ2-3	CASSVSGETDTQYF	TGTGCCAGCAGCGTTAGCGGGGAAACAGATACGCAGTATTTT
TRBV4-3	16	NA	NA	TRBJ2-2	CASRIADSEGTGELFF	TGCGCCAGCCGAATCGCGGACAGCGAAGGTACCGGGGAGCTGTTTTTT
TRBV25-1	17	NA	TRBD1	TRBJ1-2	CASSGSGQGMISYGYTF	TGTGCCAGCAGTGGGTCGGGACAGGGGATGATAAGCTATGGCTACACCTTC
TRBV27	15	NA	TRBD1	TRBJ1-1	CASSIGDRLNTEAFF	TGTGCCAGCAGTATCGGGGACAGGCTGAACACTGAAGCTTTCTTT
TRBV7-9	12	NA	NA	TRBJ2-7	CASSLGASAQYF	TGTGCCAGCAGCTTAGGGGCCTCGGCGCAGTACTTC
TRBV4-1	16	few	NA	TRBJ2-7	CASSQDIRVLTYEQYF	TGCGCCAGCAGCCAAGATATCAGGGTCCTAACCTACGAGCAGTACTTC
TRBV13	15	NA	NA	TRBJ2-7	CASSLGRRGTYEQYF	TGTGCCAGCAGCTTAGGCCGAAGAGGGACCTACGAGCAGTACTTC
TRBV28	14	NA	NA	TRBJ1-5	CASREDRRNQPQHF	TGTGCCAGCAGGGAAGACAGGCGCAATCAGCCCCAGCATTTT
TRBV7-9	16	NA	NA	TRBJ1-2	CASSLEGPGRGYGYTF	TGTGCCAGCAGCTTAGAGGGGCCAGGGAGGGGCTATGGCTACACCTTC
TRBV6-5	13	NA	NA	TRBJ2-5	CASSYGYQETQYF	TGTGCCAGCAGTTACGGGTACCAAGAGACCCAGTACTTC
TRBV2	14	NA	TRBD2	TRBJ2-7	CASSEGLASYEQYF	TGTGCCAGCAGTGAGGGACTAGCATCCTACGAGCAGTACTTC
TRBV5-4	15	NA	NA	TRBJ2-3	CASSLTITGTDTQYF	TGTGCCAGCAGCCTCACCATCACTGGCACAGATACGCAGTATTTT
TRBV6-4	13	once	TRBD2	TRBJ2-7	CASITGGGYEQYF	TGTGCCAGCATTACAGGCGGGGGTTACGAGCAGTACTTC
TRBV4-1	15	few	NA	TRBJ1-2	CASSQDASIYYGYTF	TGCGCCAGCAGCCAAGACGCCAGTATATACTATGGCTACACCTTC
TRBV6-5	15	NA	NA	TRBJ2-1	CASSSEGQSYNEQFF	TGTGCCAGCAGTTCGGAGGGACAGTCCTACAATGAGCAGTTCTTC
TRBV9	16	NA	TRBD2	TRBJ2-1	CASSPLRVAGDNEQFF	TGTGCCAGCAGCCCCCTCCGGGTAGCGGGAGACAATGAGCAGTTCTTC
TRBV10-3	14	NA	TRBD1	TRBJ1-5	CAISDPTGLQPQHF	TGTGCCATCAGTGACCCGACAGGGCTTCAGCCCCAGCATTTT